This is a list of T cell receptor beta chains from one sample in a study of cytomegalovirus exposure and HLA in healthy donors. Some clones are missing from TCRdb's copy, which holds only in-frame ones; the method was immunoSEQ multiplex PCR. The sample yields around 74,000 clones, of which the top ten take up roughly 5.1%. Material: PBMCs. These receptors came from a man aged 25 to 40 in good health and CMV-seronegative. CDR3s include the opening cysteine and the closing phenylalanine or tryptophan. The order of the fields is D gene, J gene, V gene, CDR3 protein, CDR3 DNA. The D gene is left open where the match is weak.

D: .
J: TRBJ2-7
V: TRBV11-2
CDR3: CASSLMGARGYEQYF
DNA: TGTGCCAGCAGCTTAATGGGGGCGAGGGGCTACGAGCAGTACTTC

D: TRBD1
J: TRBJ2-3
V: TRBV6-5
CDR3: CASSYDRGGTDTQYF
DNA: TGTGCCAGCAGTTACGACAGGGGGGGGACAGATACGCAGTATTTT

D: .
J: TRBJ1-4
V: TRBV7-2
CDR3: CASSHRDGEKLFF
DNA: TGTGCCAGCAGCCACCGAGACGGGGAAAAACTGTTTTTT

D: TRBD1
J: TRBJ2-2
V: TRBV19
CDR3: CASSKDRGRAGELFF
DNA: TGTGCCAGTAGTAAGGACAGGGGGAGGGCCGGGGAGCTGTTTTTT

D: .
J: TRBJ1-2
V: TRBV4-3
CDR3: CASSQETSGIGGNYGYTF
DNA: TGCGCCAGCAGCCAGGAGACCTCAGGGATTGGGGGGAACTATGGCTACACCTTC

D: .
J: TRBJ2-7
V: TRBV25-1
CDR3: CASSEAPLGHLSYEQYF
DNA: TGTGCCAGCAGTGAAGCTCCCTTGGGACACCTCTCCTACGAGCAGTACTTC

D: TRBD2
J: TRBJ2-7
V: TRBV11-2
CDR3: CASSPAAAGVYEQYF
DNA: TGTGCCAGCAGCCCGGCGGCGGCGGGGGTATACGAGCAGTACTTC

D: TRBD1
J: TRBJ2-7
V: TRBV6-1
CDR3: CASSQTGFRSYEQYF
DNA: TGTGCCAGCAGTCAGACAGGGTTTCGGTCCTACGAGCAGTACTTC

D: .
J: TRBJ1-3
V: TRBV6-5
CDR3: CASRRKVSGNTIYF
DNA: TGTGCCAGCAGGCGGAAGGTCTCCGGAAACACCATATATTTT

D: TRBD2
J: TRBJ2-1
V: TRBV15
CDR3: CATSRGASGPYNEQFF
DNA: TGTGCCACCAGCAGAGGCGCTAGCGGACCCTACAATGAGCAGTTCTTC

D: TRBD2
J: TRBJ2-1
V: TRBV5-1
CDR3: CASSLPSGRELHNEQFF
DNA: TGCGCCAGCAGCTTGCCTAGCGGGAGAGAACTCCACAATGAGCAGTTCTTC

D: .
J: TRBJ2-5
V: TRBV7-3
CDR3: CASSYQGQETQYF
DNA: TGTGCCAGCAGCTACCAGGGGCAAGAGACCCAGTACTTC

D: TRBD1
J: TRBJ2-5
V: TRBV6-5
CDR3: CATRDSKETQYF
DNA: TGTGCCACCAGGGACAGCAAAGAGACCCAGTACTTC

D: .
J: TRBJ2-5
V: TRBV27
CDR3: CASSTSHPWPQYF
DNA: TGTGCCAGCAGTACTAGCCACCCCTGGCCCCAGTACTTC

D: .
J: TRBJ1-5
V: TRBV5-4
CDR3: CASSLGRDQPQHF
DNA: TGTGCCAGCAGCTTGGGTAGAGATCAGCCCCAGCATTTT

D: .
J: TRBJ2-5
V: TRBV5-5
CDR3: CASSRRTDRETQYF
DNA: TGTGCCAGCAGCAGGAGGACAGATCGAGAGACCCAGTACTTC

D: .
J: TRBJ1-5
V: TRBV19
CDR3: CASSQGRVSNQPQHF
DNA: TGTGCCAGTAGTCAGGGGAGAGTAAGCAATCAGCCCCAGCATTTT

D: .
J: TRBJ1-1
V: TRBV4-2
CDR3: CASRTGTANTEAFF
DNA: TGTGCCAGCAGAACAGGGACGGCGAACACTGAAGCTTTCTTT

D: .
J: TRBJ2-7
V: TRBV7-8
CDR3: CASGTWYEQYF
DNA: TGTGCCAGCGGCACATGGTACGAGCAGTACTTC

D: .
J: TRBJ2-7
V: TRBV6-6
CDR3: CASSYSRGDEQYF
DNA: TGTGCCAGCAGTTACTCCCGCGGAGACGAGCAGTACTTC

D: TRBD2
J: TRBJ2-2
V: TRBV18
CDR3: CASSPTSGGATGELFF
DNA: TGTGCCAGCTCCCCGACTAGCGGGGGGGCCACCGGGGAGCTGTTTTTT

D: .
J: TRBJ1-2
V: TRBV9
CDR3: CASSAGTAPGYGYTF
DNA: TGTGCCAGCAGCGCTGGTACGGCGCCCGGGTATGGCTACACCTTC

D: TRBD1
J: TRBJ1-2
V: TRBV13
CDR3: CASSAHAGTGDYTF
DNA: TGTGCCAGCAGCGCACATGCCGGGACAGGGGACTACACCTTC

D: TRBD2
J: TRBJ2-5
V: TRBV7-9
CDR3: CASSLGDYQETQYF
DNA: TGTGCCAGCAGCTTAGGGGACTATCAAGAGACCCAGTACTTC

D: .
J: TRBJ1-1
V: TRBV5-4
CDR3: CASSLSVRDTEAFF
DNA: TGTGCCAGCAGCTTGTCTGTCAGGGACACTGAAGCTTTCTTT

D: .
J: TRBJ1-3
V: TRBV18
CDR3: CASSPRGGAAISGNTIYF
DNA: TGTGCCAGCTCACCACGAGGAGGGGCCGCGATCTCTGGAAACACCATATATTTT

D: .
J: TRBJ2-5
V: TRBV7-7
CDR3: CASSLAGGASQGETQYF
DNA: TGTGCCAGCAGCTTAGCGGGGGGGGCTTCGCAGGGCGAGACCCAGTACTTC

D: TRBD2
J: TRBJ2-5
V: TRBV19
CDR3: CASSPGLAGGYQETQYF
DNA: TGTGCCAGTAGTCCGGGACTAGCGGGGGGGTACCAAGAGACCCAGTACTTC

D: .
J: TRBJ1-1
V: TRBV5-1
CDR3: CASSLAASFVPLEAFF
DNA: TGCGCCAGCAGCTTGGCGGCTAGCTTCGTGCCCCTTGAAGCTTTCTTT

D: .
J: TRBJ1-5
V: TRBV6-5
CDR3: CASSYRRDSNQPQHF
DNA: TGTGCCAGCAGTTATCGGCGGGACAGCAATCAGCCCCAGCATTTT

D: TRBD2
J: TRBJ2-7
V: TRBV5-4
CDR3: CASSTSSGVYEQYF
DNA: TGTGCCAGCAGTACAAGTAGCGGGGTCTACGAGCAGTACTTC

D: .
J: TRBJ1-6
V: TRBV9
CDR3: CASSVRQVNSPLHF
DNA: TGTGCCAGCAGCGTAAGACAGGTGAATTCACCCCTCCACTTT

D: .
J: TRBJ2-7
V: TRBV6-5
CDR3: CASTIEGGAGEQYF
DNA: TGTGCCAGCACCATAGAGGGGGGGGCTGGGGAGCAGTACTTC

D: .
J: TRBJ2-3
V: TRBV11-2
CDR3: CASGLGGGPDTQYF
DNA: TGTGCCAGCGGCTTAGGAGGGGGCCCAGATACGCAGTATTTT

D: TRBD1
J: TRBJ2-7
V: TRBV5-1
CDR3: CASSLGTGGYEQYF
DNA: TGCGCCAGCAGCTTGGGGACAGGGGGCTACGAGCAGTACTTC

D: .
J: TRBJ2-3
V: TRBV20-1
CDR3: CSARAVDTQYF
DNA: TGCAGTGCTAGAGCGGTAGATACGCAGTATTTT

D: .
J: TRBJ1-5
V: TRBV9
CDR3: CASSVGGRNQPQHF
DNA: TGTGCCAGCAGCGTAGGCGGCCGTAATCAGCCCCAGCATTTT

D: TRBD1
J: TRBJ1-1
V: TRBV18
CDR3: CASSRGVLQGLSTEAFF
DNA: TGTGCCAGCTCACGGGGAGTTCTACAGGGGTTAAGCACTGAAGCTTTCTTT

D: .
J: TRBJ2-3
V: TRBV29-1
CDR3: CSVDIPYRRSSTDTQYF
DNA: TGCAGCGTTGATATTCCTTATCGGCGGTCTAGCACAGATACGCAGTATTTT

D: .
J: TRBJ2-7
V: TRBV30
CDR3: CAWSKQGREQYF
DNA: TGTGCCTGGAGTAAACAGGGACGCGAGCAGTACTTC

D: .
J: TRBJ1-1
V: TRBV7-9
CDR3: CASSPMGLYTEAFF
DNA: TGTGCCAGCAGTCCGATGGGGCTCTACACTGAAGCTTTCTTT

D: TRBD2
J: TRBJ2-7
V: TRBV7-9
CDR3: CASSSFGSLGGGPYEQYF
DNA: TGTGCCAGCAGCTCCTTCGGGTCACTAGGCGGGGGGCCCTACGAGCAGTACTTC

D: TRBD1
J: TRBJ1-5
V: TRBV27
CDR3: CASSKKGQVSNQPQHF
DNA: TGTGCCAGCAGCAAAAAAGGACAGGTTAGCAATCAGCCCCAGCATTTT

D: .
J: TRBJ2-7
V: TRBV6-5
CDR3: CASSYSVLAWYEQYF
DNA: TGTGCCAGCAGTTACTCGGTTCTAGCGTGGTACGAGCAGTACTTC

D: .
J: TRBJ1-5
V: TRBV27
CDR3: CASSSPGLYQPQHF
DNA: TGTGCCAGCAGTTCCCCAGGATTATATCAGCCCCAGCATTTT

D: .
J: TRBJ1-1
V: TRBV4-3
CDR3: CASSQDAVNTEAFF
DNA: TGCGCCAGCAGCCAAGATGCGGTGAACACTGAAGCTTTCTTT

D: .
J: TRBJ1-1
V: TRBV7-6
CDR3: CASSLGATLANTEAFF
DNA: TGTGCCAGCAGCTTAGGCGCGACACTGGCGAACACTGAAGCTTTCTTT

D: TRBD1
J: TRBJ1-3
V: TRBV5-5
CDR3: CASTPYRGLGNTIYF
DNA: TGTGCCAGCACCCCTTACAGGGGGCTTGGAAACACCATATATTTT

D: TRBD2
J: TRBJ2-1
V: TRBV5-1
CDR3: CASSLRASGSGWDNEQFF
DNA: TGCGCCAGCAGCTTGAGGGCTAGCGGGAGCGGATGGGACAATGAGCAGTTCTTC

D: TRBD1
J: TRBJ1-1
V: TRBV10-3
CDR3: CAISAGTGKTEAFF
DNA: TGTGCCATCAGTGCGGGGACAGGGAAAACTGAAGCTTTCTTT

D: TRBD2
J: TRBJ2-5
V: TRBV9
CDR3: CASSVLLAGKETQYF
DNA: TGTGCCAGCAGCGTACTTCTAGCGGGGAAAGAGACCCAGTACTTC

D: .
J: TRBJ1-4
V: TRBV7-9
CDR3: CASSFDRLDEKLFF
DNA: TGTGCCAGCAGCTTCGACCGACTTGATGAAAAACTGTTTTTT

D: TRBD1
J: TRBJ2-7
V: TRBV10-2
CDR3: CASTMTGNREQYF
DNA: TGCGCCAGCACCATGACAGGGAACCGCGAGCAGTACTTC

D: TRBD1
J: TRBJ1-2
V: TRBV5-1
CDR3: CASRGTGGRGYTF
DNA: TGCGCCAGCAGGGGGACAGGGGGAAGGGGCTACACCTTC

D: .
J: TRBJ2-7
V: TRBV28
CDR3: CASSREGESSYEQYF
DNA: TGTGCCAGCAGCCGAGAGGGGGAAAGCTCCTACGAGCAGTACTTC

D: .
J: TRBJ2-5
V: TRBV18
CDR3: CASSPVGRETQYF
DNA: TGTGCCAGCTCACCGGTTGGGAGGGAGACCCAGTACTTC

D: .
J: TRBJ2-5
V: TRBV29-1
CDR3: CSVARDNQETQYF
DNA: TGCAGCGTAGCCCGGGACAACCAAGAGACCCAGTACTTC

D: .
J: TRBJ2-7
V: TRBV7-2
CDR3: CASSLSQGLQYEQYF
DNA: TGTGCCAGCAGCTTATCCCAGGGATTGCAGTACGAGCAGTACTTC

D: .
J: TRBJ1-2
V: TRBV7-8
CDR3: CASSLYQVSYGYTF
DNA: TGTGCCAGCAGCTTGTATCAGGTCTCCTATGGCTACACCTTC